By frequency in the sample, the clone carrying this T cell receptor (beta chain) is medium-sized. The data derive from a study of early T cells in non-severe SARS-CoV-2 infection. V was cut by 4 bases and J by 3 bases, with 10 bases left in between. In germline, CDR1 is LNHDA, CDR2 SQIVND (reference sequence). This CDR3 region has 14 residues. Tagging with unique molecular identifiers was applied to individual cDNA molecules. TCRdb re-derived calls from the 5' RACE reads in MiXCR, one entry per CDR3 protein. This table holds approximately 56,000 distinct CDR3 sequences, roughly a tenth found once. This TCR derives from an adult who was a healthcare worker with PCR-confirmed SARS-CoV-2 infection or an uninfected control (not recorded which). Sequences were obtained from whole blood. The chain uses TRBV19 and TRBJ1-5; possibly TRBD1 for D (6 bases). The CDR3 reads CASSTGDNNQPQHF. The CDR3 nucleotides are TGTGCCAGTAGTACGGGGGACAACAATCAGCCCCAGCATTTT.